The following is a T cell receptor beta chain sequence with its context. Primers included in the PCR were 60 Vbeta and 13 Jbeta primers. Assay: immunoSEQ multiplex PCR; the TCRdb copy retains only in-frame clones and omits some. This sample has around 180,000 clones; about 82% occur once, and the top ten carry 2% to 3%. The germline CDR1 and CDR2 sequences are MDHEN and SYDVKM. The ends lost 4 bases at V and 3 bases at J; junction bases unmatched: 3. CDR3 size: 14 residues. The sample belongs to a study of cytomegalovirus exposure and HLA in healthy donors. The specimen sequenced was PBMCs. The source is a male donor in good health and CMV-seronegative. The chain links TRBV28 to TRBJ2-5, with TRBD2 matching 9 bases. The CDR3 coding sequence is TGTGCCAGCAGTTGGGGACTAGCTAAAGAGACCCAGTACTTC. It yields the protein CASSWGLAKETQYF.